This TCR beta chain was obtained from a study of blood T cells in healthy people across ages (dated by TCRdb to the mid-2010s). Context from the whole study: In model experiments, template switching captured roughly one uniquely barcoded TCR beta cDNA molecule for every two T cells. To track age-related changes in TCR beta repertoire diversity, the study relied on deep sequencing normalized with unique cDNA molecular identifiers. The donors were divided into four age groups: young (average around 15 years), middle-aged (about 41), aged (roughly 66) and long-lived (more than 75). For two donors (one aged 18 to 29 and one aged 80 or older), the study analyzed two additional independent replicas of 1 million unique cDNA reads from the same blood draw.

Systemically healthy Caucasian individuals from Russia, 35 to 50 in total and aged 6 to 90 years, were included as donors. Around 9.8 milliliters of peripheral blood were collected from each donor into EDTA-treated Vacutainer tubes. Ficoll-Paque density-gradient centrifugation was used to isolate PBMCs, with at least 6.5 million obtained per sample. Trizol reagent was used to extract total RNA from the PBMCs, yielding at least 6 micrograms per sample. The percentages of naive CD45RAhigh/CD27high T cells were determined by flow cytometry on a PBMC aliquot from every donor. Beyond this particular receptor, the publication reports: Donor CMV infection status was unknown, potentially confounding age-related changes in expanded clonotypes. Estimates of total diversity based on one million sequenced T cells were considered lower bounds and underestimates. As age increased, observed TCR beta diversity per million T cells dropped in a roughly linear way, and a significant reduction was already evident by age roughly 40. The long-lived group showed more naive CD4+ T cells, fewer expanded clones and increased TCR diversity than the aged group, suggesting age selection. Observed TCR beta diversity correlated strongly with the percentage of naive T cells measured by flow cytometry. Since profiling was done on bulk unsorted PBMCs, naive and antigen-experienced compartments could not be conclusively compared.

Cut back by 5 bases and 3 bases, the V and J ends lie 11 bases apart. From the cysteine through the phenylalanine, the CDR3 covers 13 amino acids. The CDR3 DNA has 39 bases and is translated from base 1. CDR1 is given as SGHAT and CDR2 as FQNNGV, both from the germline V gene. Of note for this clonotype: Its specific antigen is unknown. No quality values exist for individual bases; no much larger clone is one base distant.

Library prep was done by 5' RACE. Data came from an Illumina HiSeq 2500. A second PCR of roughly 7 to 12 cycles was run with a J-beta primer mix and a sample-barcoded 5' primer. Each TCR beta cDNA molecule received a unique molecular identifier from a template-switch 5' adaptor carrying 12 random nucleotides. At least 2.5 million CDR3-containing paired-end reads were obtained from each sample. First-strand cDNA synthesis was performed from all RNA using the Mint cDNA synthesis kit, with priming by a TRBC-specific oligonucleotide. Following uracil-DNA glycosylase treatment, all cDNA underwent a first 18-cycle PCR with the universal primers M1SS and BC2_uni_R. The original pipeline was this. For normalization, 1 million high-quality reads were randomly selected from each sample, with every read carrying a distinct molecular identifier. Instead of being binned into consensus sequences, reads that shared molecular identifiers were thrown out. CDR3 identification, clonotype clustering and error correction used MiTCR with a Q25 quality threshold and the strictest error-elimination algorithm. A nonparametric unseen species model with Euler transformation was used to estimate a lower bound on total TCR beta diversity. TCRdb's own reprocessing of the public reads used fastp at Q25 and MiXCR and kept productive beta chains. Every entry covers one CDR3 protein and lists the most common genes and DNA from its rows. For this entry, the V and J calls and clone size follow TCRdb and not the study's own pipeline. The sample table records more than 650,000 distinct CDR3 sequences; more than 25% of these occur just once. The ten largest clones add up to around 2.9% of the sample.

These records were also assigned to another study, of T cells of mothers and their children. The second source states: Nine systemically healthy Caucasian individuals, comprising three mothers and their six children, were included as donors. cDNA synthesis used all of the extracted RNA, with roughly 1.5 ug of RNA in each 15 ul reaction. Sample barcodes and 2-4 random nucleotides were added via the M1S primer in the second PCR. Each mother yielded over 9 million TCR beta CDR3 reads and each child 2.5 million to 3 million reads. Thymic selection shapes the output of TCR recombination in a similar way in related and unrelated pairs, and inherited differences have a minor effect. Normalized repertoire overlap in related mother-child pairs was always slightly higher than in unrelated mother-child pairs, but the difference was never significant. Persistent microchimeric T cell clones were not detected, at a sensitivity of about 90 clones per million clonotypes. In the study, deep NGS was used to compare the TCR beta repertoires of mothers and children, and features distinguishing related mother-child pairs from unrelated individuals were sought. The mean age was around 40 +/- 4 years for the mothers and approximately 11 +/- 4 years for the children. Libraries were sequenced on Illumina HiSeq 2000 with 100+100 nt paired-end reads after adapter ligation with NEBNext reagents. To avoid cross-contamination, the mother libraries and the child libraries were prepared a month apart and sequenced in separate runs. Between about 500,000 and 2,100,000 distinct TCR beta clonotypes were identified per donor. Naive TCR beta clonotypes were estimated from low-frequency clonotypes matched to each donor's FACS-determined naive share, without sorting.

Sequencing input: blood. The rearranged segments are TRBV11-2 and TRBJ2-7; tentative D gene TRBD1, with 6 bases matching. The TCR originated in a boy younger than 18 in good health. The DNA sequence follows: TGTGCCAGCAGCGAGGACAGCCTCTACGAGCAGTACTTC. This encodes CASSEDSLYEQYF.